This TCR beta chain was retrieved from a study of T cell repertoires in cytomegalovirus infection. General study results and limits: Carriage of CMV together with the relevant HLA was identifiable through cumulative public TCR beta family frequency.

Germline V gives CDR1 SGDLS, CDR2 YYNGEE. The CDR3 loop spans 15 amino acids. The V segment lost 4 bases and the J segment 5 bases; nucleotides outside the gene matches: 7. Of note for this clonotype: Antigen specificity is unknown.

TCRdb itself ran the reads through MiXCR, one entry per CDR3 protein. This table holds some 120,000 distinct CDR3 sequences, 10% found once. The receptor was derived from a human donor in good health (CMV status not recorded). Some clones in this sample may be carry-over from other donors' samples. This sequence joins TRBV9 and TRBJ2-5; TRBD1 matches at 11 bases. Specimen: PBMCs, sequenced either directly or after in vitro stimulation (not recorded which). CDR3 loop: CASSIRDRGLETQYF. The CDR3 DNA reads TGTGCCAGCAGCATTCGGGACAGGGGGTTGGAGACCCAGTACTTC.